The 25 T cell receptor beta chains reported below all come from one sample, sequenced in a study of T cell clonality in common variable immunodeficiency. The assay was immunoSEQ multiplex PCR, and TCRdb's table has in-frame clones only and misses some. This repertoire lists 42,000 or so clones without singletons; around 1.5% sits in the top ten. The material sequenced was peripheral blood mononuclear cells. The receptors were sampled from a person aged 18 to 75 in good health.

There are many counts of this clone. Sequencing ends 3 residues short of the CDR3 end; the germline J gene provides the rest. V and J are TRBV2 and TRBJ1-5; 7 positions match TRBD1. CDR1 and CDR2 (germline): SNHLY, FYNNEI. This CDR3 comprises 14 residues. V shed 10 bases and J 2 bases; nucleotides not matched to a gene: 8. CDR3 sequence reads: CATSTTGRNQPQHF. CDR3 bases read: TGTGCCACCTCGACGACAGGGCGCAATCAGCCC.

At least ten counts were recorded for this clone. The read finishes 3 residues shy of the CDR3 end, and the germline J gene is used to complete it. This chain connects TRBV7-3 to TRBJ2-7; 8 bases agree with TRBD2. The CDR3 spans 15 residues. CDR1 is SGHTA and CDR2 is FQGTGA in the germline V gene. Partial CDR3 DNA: TGTGGCCTCGACGACCCGGGGGGGAGCTCCTACGAG. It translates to CGLDDPGGSSYE. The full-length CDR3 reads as CGLDDPGGSSYEQYF.

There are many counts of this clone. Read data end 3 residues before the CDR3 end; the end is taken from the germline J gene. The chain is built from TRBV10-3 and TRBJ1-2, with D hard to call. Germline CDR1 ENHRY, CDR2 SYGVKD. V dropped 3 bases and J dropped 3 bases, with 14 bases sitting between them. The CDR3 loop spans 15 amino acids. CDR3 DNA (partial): TGTGCCATCAGTGACCAGGCGGGGAGAGACTATGGC. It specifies CAISDQAGRDYG. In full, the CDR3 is CAISDQAGRDYGYTF.

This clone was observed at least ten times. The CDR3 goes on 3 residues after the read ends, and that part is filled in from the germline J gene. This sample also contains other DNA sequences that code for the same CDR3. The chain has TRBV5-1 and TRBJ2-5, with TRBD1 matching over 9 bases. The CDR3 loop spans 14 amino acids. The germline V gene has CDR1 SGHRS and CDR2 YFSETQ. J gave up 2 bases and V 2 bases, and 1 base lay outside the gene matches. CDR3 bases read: TGCGCCAGCAGCTTACAGGGGGCGCAAGAGACC. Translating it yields CASSLQGAQET. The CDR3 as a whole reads CASSLQGAQETQYF.

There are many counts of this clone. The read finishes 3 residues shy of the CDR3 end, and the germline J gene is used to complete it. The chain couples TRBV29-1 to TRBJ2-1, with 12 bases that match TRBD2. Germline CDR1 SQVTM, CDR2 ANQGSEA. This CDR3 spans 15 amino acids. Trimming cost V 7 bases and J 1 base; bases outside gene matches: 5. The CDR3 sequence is CSALAGGGSYNEQFF. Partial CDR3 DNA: TGCAGCGCCCTAGCGGGAGGGGGGTCCTACAATGAG.

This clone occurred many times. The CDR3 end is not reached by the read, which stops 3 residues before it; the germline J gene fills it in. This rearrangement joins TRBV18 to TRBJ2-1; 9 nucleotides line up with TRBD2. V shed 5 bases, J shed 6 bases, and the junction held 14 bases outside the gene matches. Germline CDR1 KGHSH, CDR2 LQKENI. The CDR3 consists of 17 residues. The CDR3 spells CASSVGSGSYLGNEQFF. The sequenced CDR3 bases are TGTGCCAGCTCAGTTGGTAGCGGGAGCTACTTGGGCAATGAG.

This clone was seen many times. The part of the CDR3 DNA that was read is TGTGCCAGCAGTGACAACTACAATGAG. It encodes CASSDNYNE. In full, the CDR3 is CASSDNYNEQFF. The J gene is TRBJ2-1, the V gene TRBV6-1; D remains ambiguous. The read falls 3 residues short of the CDR3 end, and the missing part is taken from the germline J gene. V shed 3 bases and J shed 3 bases, with 3 bases lying between them. From germline, CDR1 is MNHNS and CDR2 SASEGT. The CDR3 is 12 amino acids.

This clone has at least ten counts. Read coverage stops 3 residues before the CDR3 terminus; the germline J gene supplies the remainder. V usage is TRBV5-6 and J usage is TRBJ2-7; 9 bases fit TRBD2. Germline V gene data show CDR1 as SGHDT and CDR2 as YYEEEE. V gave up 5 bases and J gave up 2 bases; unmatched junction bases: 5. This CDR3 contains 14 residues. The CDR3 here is CASSGLAPTYEQYF. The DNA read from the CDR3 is TGTGCCAGCAGTGGACTAGCGCCTACCTACGAG.

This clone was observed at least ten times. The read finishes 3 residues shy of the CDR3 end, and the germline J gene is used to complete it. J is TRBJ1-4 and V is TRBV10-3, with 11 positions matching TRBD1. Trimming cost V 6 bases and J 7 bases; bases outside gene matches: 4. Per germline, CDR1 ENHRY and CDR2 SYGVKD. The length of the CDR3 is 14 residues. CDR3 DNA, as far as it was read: TGTGCCATCAGGCCCGGGACAGGGGGTGAAAAA. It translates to CAIRPGTGGEK. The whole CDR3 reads CAIRPGTGGEKLFF.

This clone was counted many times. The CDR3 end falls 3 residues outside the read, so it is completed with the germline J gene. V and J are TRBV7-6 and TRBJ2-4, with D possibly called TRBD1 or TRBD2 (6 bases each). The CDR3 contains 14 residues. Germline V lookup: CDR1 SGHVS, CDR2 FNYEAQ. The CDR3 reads CASSLGQVKEGQYF. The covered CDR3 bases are TGTGCCAGCAGCTTAGGACAGGTGAAGGAGGGT.

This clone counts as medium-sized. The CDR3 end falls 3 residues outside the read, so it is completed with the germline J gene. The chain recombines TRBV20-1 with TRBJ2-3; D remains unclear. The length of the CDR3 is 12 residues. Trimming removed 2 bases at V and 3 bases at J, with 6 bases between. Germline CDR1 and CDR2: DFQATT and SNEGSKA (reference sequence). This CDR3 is CSARPTTDTQYF. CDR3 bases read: TGCAGTGCTAGACCCACTACAGATACG.

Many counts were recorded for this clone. CDR3 DNA (partial): TGTGCCAGCAGCTTAACCCCCGGTGGAGAGACC. It codes for CASSLTPGGET. The full-length CDR3 reads as CASSLTPGGETQYF. The chain carries TRBV7-3 and TRBJ2-5; D is ambiguous. The read stops 3 residues short of the end of the CDR3; the missing end is completed from the germline J gene. The length of the CDR3 is 14 residues. V was trimmed by 0 bases and J by 4 bases, leaving 9 bases between them. Germline assignment: CDR1 SGHTA and CDR2 FQGTGA. Complete variable domain (other parts from reference TRBV7-3 and TRBJ2-5): GAGVSQTPSNKVTEKGKYVELRCDPISGHTALYWYRQSLGQGPEFLIYFQGTGAADDSGLPNDRFFAVRPEGSVSTLKIQRTERGDSAVYLCASSLTPGGETQYFGPGTRLLVL.

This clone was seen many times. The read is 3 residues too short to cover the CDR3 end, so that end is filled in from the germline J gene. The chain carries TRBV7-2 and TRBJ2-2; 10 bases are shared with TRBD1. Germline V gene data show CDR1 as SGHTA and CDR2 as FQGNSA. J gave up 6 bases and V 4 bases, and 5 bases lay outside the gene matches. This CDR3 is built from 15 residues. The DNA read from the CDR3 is TGTGCCAGCAGCTCATGGACAGGGGGTGCCGGGGAG. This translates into CASSSWTGGAGE. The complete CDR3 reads CASSSWTGGAGELFF.

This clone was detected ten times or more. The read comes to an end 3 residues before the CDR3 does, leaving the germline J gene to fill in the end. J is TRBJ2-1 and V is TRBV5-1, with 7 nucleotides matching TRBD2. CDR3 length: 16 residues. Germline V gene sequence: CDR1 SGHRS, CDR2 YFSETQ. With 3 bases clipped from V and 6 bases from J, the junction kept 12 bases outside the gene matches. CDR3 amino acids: CASSSTGPGGFNEQFF. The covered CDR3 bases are TGCGCCAGCAGCTCCACAGGACCGGGGGGTTTCAATGAG.

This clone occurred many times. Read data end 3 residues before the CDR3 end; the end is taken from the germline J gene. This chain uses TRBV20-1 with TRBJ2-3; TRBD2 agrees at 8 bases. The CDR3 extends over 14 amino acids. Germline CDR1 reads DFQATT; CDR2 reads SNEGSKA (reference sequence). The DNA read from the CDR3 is TGCAGCCCCCTTTTAGCGGGAAGCACAGATACG. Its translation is CSPLLAGSTDT. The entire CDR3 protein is CSPLLAGSTDTQYF.

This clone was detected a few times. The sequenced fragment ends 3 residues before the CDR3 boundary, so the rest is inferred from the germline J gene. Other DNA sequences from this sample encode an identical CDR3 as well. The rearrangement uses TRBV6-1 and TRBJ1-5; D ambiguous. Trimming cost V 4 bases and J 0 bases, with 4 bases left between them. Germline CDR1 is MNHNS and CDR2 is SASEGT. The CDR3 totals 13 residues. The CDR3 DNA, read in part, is TGTGCCAGCAGTGTCTCTAGCAATCAGCCC. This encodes CASSVSSNQP. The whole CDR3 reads CASSVSSNQPQHF.

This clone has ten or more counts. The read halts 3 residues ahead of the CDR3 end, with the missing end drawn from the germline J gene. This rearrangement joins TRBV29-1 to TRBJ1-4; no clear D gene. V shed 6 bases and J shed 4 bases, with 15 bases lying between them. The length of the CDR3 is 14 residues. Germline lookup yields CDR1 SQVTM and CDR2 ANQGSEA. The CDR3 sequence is CSVATGGFNEKLFF. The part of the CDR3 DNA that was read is TGCAGCGTCGCCACCGGCGGTTTTAATGAAAAA.

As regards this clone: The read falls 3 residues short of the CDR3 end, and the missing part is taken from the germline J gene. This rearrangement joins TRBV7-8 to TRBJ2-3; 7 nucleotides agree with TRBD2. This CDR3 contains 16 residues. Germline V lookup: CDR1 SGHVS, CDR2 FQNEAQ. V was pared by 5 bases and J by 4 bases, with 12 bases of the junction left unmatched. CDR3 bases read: TGTGCCAGCAGCCCGAGGACTAGAGGTGGGGCAGATACG. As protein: CASSPRTRGGADT. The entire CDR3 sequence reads CASSPRTRGGADTQYF.

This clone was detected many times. The CDR3 sequence: CASSDTVATDTQYF. The CDR3 DNA, read in part, is TGTGCCAGTAGTGATACAGTGGCGACGGATACG. The chain combines TRBV19 with TRBJ2-3; no clear D gene. Read coverage stops 3 residues before the CDR3 terminus; the germline J gene supplies the remainder. V lost 5 bases and J lost 6, with 15 bases in between. CDR1 and CDR2 (germline): LNHDA, SQIVND (reference sequence). The CDR3 extends over 14 amino acids.

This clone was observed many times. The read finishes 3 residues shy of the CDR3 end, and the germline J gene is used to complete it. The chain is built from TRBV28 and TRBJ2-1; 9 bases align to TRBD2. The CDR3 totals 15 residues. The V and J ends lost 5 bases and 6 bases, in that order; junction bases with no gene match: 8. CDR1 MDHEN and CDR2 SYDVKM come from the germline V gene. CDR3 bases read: TGTGCCAGCAGTGGGGGACTAGCAGAGGGCAATGAG. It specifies CASSGGLAEGNE. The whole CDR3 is CASSGGLAEGNEQFF.

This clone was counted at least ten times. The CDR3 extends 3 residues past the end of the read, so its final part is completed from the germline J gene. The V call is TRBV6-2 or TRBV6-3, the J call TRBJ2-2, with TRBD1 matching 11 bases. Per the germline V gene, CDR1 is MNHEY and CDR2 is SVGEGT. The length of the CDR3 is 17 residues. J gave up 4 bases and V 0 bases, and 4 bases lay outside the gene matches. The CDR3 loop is CASSYSIGQGATGELFF. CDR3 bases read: TGTGCCAGCAGTTACTCGATTGGACAGGGGGCCACCGGGGAG.

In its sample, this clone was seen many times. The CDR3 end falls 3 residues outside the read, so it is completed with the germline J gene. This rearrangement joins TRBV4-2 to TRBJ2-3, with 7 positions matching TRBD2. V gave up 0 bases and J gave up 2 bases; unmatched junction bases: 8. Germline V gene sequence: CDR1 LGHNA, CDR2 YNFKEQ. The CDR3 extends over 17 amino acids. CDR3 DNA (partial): TGTGCCAGCAGCCAAGATGAGGGACGGGGGGACACAGATACG. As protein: CASSQDEGRGDTDT. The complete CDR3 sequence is CASSQDEGRGDTDTQYF.

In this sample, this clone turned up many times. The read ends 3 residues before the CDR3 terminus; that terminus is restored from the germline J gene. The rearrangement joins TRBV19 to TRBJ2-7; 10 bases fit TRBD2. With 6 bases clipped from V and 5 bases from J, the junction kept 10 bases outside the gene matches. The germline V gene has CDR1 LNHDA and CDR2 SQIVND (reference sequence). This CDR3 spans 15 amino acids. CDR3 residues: CASSPRAGGHDEQYF. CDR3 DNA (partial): TGTGCCAGTAGCCCCCGAGCGGGAGGGCACGACGAG.

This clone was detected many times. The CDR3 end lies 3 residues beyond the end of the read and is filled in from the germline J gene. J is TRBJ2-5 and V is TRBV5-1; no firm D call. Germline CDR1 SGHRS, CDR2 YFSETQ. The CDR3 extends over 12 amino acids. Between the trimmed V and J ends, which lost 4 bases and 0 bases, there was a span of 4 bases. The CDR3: CASSRYQETQYF. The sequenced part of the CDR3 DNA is TGCGCCAGCAGCCGGTACCAAGAGACC.

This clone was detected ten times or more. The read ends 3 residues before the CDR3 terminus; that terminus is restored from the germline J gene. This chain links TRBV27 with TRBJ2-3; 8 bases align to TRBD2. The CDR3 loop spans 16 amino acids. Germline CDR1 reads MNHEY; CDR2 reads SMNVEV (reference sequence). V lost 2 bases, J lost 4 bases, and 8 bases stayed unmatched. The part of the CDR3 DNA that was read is TGTGCCAGCAGTTTAATGAGCGGGAGTAGGTCAGATACG. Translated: CASSLMSGSRSDT. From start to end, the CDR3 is CASSLMSGSRSDTQYF.